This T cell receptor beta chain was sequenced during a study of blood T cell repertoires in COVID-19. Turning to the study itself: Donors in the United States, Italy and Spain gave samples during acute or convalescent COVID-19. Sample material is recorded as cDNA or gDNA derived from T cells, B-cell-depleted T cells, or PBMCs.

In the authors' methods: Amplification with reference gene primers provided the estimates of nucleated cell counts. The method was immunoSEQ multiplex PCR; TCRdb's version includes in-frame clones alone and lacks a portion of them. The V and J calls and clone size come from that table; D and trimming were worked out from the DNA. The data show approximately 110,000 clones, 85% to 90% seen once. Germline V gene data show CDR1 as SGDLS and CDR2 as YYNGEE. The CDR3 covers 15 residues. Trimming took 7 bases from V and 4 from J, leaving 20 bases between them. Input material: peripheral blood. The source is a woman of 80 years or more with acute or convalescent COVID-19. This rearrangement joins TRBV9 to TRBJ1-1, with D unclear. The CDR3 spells CASGPSPISGTEAFF. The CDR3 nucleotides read TGTGCCAGCGGGCCTTCGCCGATTTCTGGCACTGAAGCTTTCTTT.